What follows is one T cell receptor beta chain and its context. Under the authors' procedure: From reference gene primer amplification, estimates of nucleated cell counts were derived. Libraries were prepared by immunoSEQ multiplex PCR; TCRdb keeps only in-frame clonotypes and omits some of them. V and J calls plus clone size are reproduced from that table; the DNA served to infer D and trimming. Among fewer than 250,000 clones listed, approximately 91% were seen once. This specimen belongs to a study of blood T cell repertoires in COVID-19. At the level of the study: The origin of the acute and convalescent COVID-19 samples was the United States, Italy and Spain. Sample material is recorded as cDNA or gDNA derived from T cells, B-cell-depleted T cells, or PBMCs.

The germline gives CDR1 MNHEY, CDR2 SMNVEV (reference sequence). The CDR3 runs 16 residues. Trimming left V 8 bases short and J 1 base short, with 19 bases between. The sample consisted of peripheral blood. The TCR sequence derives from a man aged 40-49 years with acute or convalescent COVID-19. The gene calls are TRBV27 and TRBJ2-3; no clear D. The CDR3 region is CASGRLFTARTDTQYF. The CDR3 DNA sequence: TGTGCCAGCGGGCGTCTTTTTACGGCCCGCACAGATACGCAGTATTTT.